Described below is a single T cell receptor (beta chain) sequence and its context. The antigen is unknown. Before the COVID-19 pandemic, during about 2010-2018, CD4+ T cells were taken from unexposed donors. CD4+ T cells were isolated from the cells after 10 days of culture. This sample is part of a study of CD4 T cells in relation to SARS-CoV-2 and coronaviruses. Overall study context: The negative reference was HIV-1 Nef peptide pool or peptide-free culture. The HLA restriction of the shared crossreactive spike epitopes was mapped.

The CDR3 is 16 amino acids. Trimming cost V 5 bases and J 3 bases; bases outside gene matches: 9. CDR1 is MNHEY, CDR2 SMNVEV, per germline (reference sequence). Here immunoSEQ multiplex PCR was the method, and the copy in TCRdb shows in-frame clones only, minus some. The repertoire holds about 18,000 clones, about 68% seen once, with approximately 31% in the top ten. The genes are TRBV27 and TRBJ2-4; TRBD1 matches at 8 bases. Sequenced material: CD4+ T cells from PBMCs, cultured in vitro. This clonotype was sampled from a human donor in good health. The CDR3 here is CASSPEGQAHKNIQYF. The CDR3, as DNA: TGTGCCAGCAGTCCCGAGGGACAGGCCCACAAAAACATTCAGTACTTC.